Listed below are T cell receptor beta chains from one sample, sequenced in a study of a mutant IDH1 vaccine in newly diagnosed glioma. These receptors have no identified antigens. This table comes from immunoSEQ multiplex PCR, and its TCRdb copy is limited to in-frame clones, with some not included. The data show about 64,000 clones, roughly 74% seen once. This sample comprised PBMCs, obtained from a glioma patient whose treatment included an IDH1 peptide vaccine. The receptor set was obtained from a man aged 45-65 years with glioma. The CDR3 runs from the conserved cysteine through the conserved F or W. Fields, in order: D gene, J gene, V gene, CDR3 length, CDR3 DNA, CDR3 protein. A D gene is named only where the DNA matches it firmly.

d_call: TRBD1; j_call: TRBJ2-7; v_call: TRBV7-9; cdr3_length: 13; cdr3_nt: TGTGCCAGCAGCTTAGGGACAGGGTACGAGCAGTACTTC; cdr3_aa: CASSLGTGYEQYF
d_call: .; j_call: TRBJ1-3; v_call: TRBV5-8; cdr3_length: 14; cdr3_nt: TGTGCCAGCAACATTCACCAGTTGGGAAACACCATATATTTT; cdr3_aa: CASNIHQLGNTIYF
d_call: TRBD2; j_call: TRBJ2-3; v_call: TRBV29-1; cdr3_length: 14; cdr3_nt: TGCAGCGTTGGTGCGGGGGGGACCACAGATACGCAGTATTTT; cdr3_aa: CSVGAGGTTDTQYF
d_call: .; j_call: TRBJ2-7; v_call: TRBV30; cdr3_length: 14; cdr3_nt: TGTGCCTGGAGTGCAGGACAGTACGGGTCCGAGCAGTACTTC; cdr3_aa: CAWSAGQYGSEQYF
d_call: .; j_call: TRBJ1-1; v_call: TRBV21-1; cdr3_length: 15; cdr3_nt: TGTGCCAGCAGCAAAGTGGAACAGATGAACACTGAAGCTTTCTTT; cdr3_aa: CASSKVEQMNTEAFF
d_call: TRBD2; j_call: TRBJ2-2; v_call: TRBV6-5; cdr3_length: 15; cdr3_nt: TGTGCCAGCAGCTCACTAGCGTCGAACACCGGGGAGCTGTTTTTT; cdr3_aa: CASSSLASNTGELFF
d_call: .; j_call: TRBJ2-4; v_call: TRBV2; cdr3_length: 14; cdr3_nt: TGTGCCAGCAGTGATCAAAGGGGGAATAACATTCAGTACTTC; cdr3_aa: CASSDQRGNNIQYF
d_call: .; j_call: TRBJ2-7; v_call: TRBV7-9; cdr3_length: 12; cdr3_nt: TGTGCCAGCAGCCCCGACAGCCTCGTCCTAACCTTC; cdr3_aa: CASSPDSLVLTF
d_call: .; j_call: TRBJ2-5; v_call: TRBV7-2; cdr3_length: 13; cdr3_nt: TGTGCCAGCAGGGTATCCGGAGAAGAGACCCAGTACTTC; cdr3_aa: CASRVSGEETQYF
d_call: .; j_call: TRBJ2-5; v_call: TRBV19; cdr3_length: 13; cdr3_nt: TGTGCCAGTAGTTACAGTGGTCGGGAGACCCAGTACTTC; cdr3_aa: CASSYSGRETQYF
d_call: .; j_call: TRBJ1-1; v_call: TRBV7-8; cdr3_length: 15; cdr3_nt: TGTGCCAGCAGCCCGCAGACGGGACAGAACACTGAAGCTTTCTTT; cdr3_aa: CASSPQTGQNTEAFF
d_call: .; j_call: TRBJ1-5; v_call: TRBV30; cdr3_length: 13; cdr3_nt: TGTGCCTGGGGACGCGGGGCCAATCAGCCCCAGCATTTT; cdr3_aa: CAWGRGANQPQHF
d_call: .; j_call: TRBJ2-7; v_call: TRBV10-3; cdr3_length: 11; cdr3_nt: TGTGCCATCATGACGGCCTACGAGCAGTACTTC; cdr3_aa: CAIMTAYEQYF
d_call: .; j_call: TRBJ1-1; v_call: TRBV6-6; cdr3_length: 12; cdr3_nt: TGTGCCAGCAGTCGACAGAACACTGAAGCTTTCTTT; cdr3_aa: CASSRQNTEAFF
d_call: .; j_call: TRBJ2-6; v_call: TRBV6-1; cdr3_length: 18; cdr3_nt: TGTGCCAGCAGTGAAGCAGGTGGAGCTGGCTCTGGGGCCAACGTCCTGACTTTC; cdr3_aa: CASSEAGGAGSGANVLTF